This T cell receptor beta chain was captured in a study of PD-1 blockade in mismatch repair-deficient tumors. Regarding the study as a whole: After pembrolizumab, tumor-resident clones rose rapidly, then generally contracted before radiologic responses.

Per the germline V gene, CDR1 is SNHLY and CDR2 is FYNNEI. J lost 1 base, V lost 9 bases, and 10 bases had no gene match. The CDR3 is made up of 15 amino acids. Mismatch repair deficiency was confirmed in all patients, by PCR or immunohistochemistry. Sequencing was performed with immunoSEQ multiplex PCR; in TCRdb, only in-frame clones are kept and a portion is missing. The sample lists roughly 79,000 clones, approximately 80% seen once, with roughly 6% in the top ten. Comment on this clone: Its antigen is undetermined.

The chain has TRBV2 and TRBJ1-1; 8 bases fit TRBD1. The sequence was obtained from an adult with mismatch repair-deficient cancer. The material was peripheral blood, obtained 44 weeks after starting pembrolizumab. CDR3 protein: CASVRGTGGNTEAFF. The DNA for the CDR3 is TGTGCCAGTGTTAGAGGGACAGGCGGGAACACTGAAGCTTTCTTT.